The sample holds one count of the clone carrying this T cell receptor (beta chain). Its antigen remains unknown. This sample is part of a study of T cell responses to AZD1222 COVID-19 vaccine. Method: immunoSEQ multiplex PCR; TCRdb's copy keeps in-frame clones and lacks some. The data show 100,000 to 150,000 clones, about 86% seen once. Study observations and caveats: Unmutated regions of variants are reportedly targeted by nearly half of spike-specific TCRs.

This CDR3 contains 13 residues. Germline loops: CDR1 SGHAT, CDR2 FQNNGV. Trimming removed 5 bases from V and 3 bases from J, with 8 bases in between. The chain has TRBV11-2 and TRBJ1-5; D is uncertain. The source was peripheral blood, collected 28 days after the second AZD1222 dose. This TCR was recovered from an adult who received the AZD1222 COVID-19 vaccine. CDR3 amino acids: CASSPWTNQPQHF. CDR3 nucleotide sequence: TGTGCCAGCAGCCCCTGGACCAATCAGCCCCAGCATTTT.